These 25 T cell receptor beta chains share one sample of origin, sequenced in a study of shared clonotypes between healthy human individuals. Data came from immunoSEQ multiplex PCR; TCRdb stores just in-frame clones and leaves some out. The table includes under 1,100,000 clones, around 78% detected once. Sample: memory CD4+ T cells from PBMCs. Subset of the sample: CD45RA-negative fraction. Source of these receptors: a man between 18 and 35 years old in good health. Some clones in this sample may be carry-over from other donors' samples.

V usage is TRBV5-1 and J usage is TRBJ1-2; no firm D call. There are 14 residues in the CDR3. V gave up 0 bases and J gave up 4 bases, with 10 bases separating them. Germline V gives CDR1 SGHRS, CDR2 YFSETQ. CDR3 bases: TGCGCCAGCAGCTTGGGCGGCCGTCTCTATGGCTACACCTTC. As protein: CASSLGGRLYGYTF.

The chain combines TRBV6-5 with TRBJ1-1; 7 positions match TRBD1. V lost 6 bases to trimming and J lost 6 bases; unmatched junction nucleotides: 10. The CDR3 loop spans 14 amino acids. CDR1 and CDR2 (germline): MNHEY, SVGAGI. In DNA form, the CDR3 reads TGTGCCAGCAGCCCCAGACAGGGTAACGCTGAAGCTTTCTTT. This codes for CASSPRQGNAEAFF.

The gene calls are TRBV7-3 and TRBJ2-3; D unresolved. This CDR3 region has 13 residues. V was shortened by 4 bases and J by 3 bases, with 8 bases between the two germline ends. The germline CDR1 and CDR2 sequences are SGHTA and FQGTGA. CDR3 loop: CASSSRTTDTQYF. For the CDR3, the DNA is TGTGCCAGCAGCTCACGGACGACAGATACGCAGTATTTT.

The chain links TRBV5-1 to TRBJ1-2, with D unresolved. Per the germline V gene, CDR1 is SGHRS and CDR2 is YFSETQ. V was trimmed by 0 bases and J by 3 bases, leaving 9 bases between them. This CDR3 contains 14 residues. The CDR3 loop is CASSLGEGYYGYTF. The DNA of the CDR3 is TGCGCCAGCAGCTTGGGGGAGGGTTACTATGGCTACACCTTC.

The J gene is TRBJ2-3, the V gene TRBV15; 8 bases fit TRBD1. V lost 1 base and J lost 5; bases outside the gene matches: 8. This CDR3 comprises 16 residues. Germline V gene lookup returns CDR1 LNHNV and CDR2 YYDKDF (reference sequence). The CDR3 coding sequence is TGTGCCACCAGCAGAGGTGGCAGGGGGCAGGGAGATACGCAGTATTTT. Its translation is CATSRGGRGQGDTQYF. Filled out from reference TRBV15 and TRBJ2-3, the complete variable domain reads DAMVIQNPRYQVTQFGKPVTLSCSQTLNHNVMYWYQQKSSQAPKLLFHYYDKDFNNEADTPDNFQSRRPNTSFCFLDIRSPGLGDTAMYLCATSRGGRGQGDTQYFGPGTRLTVL.

This clone turned up a few times. J is TRBJ1-4 and V is TRBV2; D not resolved. Per the germline V gene, CDR1 is SNHLY and CDR2 is FYNNEI. Trimming removed 4 bases from V and 7 bases from J, with 13 bases in between. The CDR3 is made up of 14 amino acids. DNA for the CDR3: TGTGCCAGCAGTGCACTAACGACGGTTGAAAAACTGTTTTTT. Residues: CASSALTTVEKLFF.

As for this clone: A read error is possible here, since a much larger clone lies one base away. The CDR3 is CAGSVPYEQYF. CDR3 nucleotide sequence: TGTGCCGGCAGTGTCCCTTACGAGCAGTACTTC. The chain is built from TRBV27 and TRBJ2-7; D unresolved. The CDR3 runs to 11 residues. CDR1 MNHEY and CDR2 SMNVEV come from the germline V gene (reference sequence).

The rearrangement links TRBV9 to TRBJ2-7; 8 bases fit TRBD1. Germline V lookup: CDR1 SGDLS, CDR2 YYNGEE. The CDR3 extends over 14 amino acids. Trimming cost V 4 bases and J 2 bases; bases outside gene matches: 5. The CDR3 DNA is TGTGCCAGCAGCTCAGACAGGGGAGCCTACGAGCAGTACTTC. Translated: CASSSDRGAYEQYF.

The CDR3 coding sequence is TGTGCCAGCAGCCATGCGACTAGCTGGCGCTACGAGCAGTACTTC. It encodes CASSHATSWRYEQYF. The chain combines TRBV14 with TRBJ2-7; 7 bases agree with TRBD2. This CDR3 comprises 15 residues. Germline values: CDR1 SGHDN, CDR2 FVKESK. After removal of 3 bases from V and 3 bases from J, the junction contained 8 bases not matched to a gene. Full variable domain (remainder filled in from reference TRBV14 and TRBJ2-7): EAGVTQFPSHSVIEKGQTVTLRCDPISGHDNLYWYRRVMGKEIKFLLHFVKESKQDESGMPNNRFLAERTGGTYSTLKVQPAELEDSGVYFCASSHATSWRYEQYFGPGTRLTVT.

The rearrangement joins TRBV27 to TRBJ2-3; 9 positions match TRBD2. CDR1 is MNHEY and CDR2 is SMNVEV in the germline V gene (reference sequence). The V and J ends lost 1 base and 1 base, in that order; junction bases with no gene match: 3. The CDR3 loop spans 16 amino acids. The CDR3 sequence is CASSLWLAGGTDTQYF. CDR3 coding DNA: TGTGCCAGCAGTTTATGGTTAGCGGGAGGCACAGATACGCAGTATTTT.

A remark on this clone: A far larger clone is one base from this, pointing to a likely read error. V is TRBV30 and J is TRBJ1-4, with a tentative D call TRBD1 (6 bases). Trimming removed 5 bases from V and 8 bases from J, with 21 bases in between. There are 15 residues in the CDR3. CDR1 and CDR2 from the germline V gene are GTSNPN and SVGIG (reference sequence). For the CDR3, the DNA is TGTGCCTGGGGTGAGTTCACAGGGAGAGGAGAAAAACTGTTTTTT. It translates to CAWGEFTGRGEKLFF. Looking up the rest from reference TRBV30 and TRBJ1-4 gives the full variable domain: SQTIHQWPATLVQPVGSPLSLECTVEGTSNPNLYWYRQAAGRGLQLLFYSVGIGQISSEVPQNLSASRPQDRQFILSSKKLLLSDSGFYLCAWGEFTGRGEKLFFGSGTQLSVL.

V is TRBV30 and J is TRBJ2-1, with 9 bases aligning to TRBD2. Germline loops: CDR1 GTSNPN, CDR2 SVGIG (reference sequence). V shed 1 base and J 3 bases; nucleotides not matched to a gene: 10. The CDR3 spans 17 residues. The CDR3 spells CAWSGRGGRAVYNEQFF. The CDR3 DNA sequence: TGTGCCTGGAGTGGGCGAGGCGGGAGGGCCGTCTACAATGAGCAGTTCTTC. Variable domain in full (rest from reference TRBV30 and TRBJ2-1): SQTIHQWPATLVQPVGSPLSLECTVEGTSNPNLYWYRQAAGRGLQLLFYSVGIGQISSEVPQNLSASRPQDRQFILSSKKLLLSDSGFYLCAWSGRGGRAVYNEQFFGPGTRLTVL.

This clone turned up a few times. The same CDR3 also results from other DNA sequences found in this sample. The J gene is TRBJ1-1, the V gene TRBV9; 8 bases agree with TRBD1. Germline V gene lookup returns CDR1 SGDLS and CDR2 YYNGEE. V dropped 3 bases and J dropped 1; count of bases not matched to a gene: 2. The CDR3 totals 14 residues. The DNA of the CDR3 is TGTGCCAGCAGCGCAGGACAGGGGAACACTGAAGCTTTCTTT. Translated: CASSAGQGNTEAFF.

V gene TRBV25-1 combines with J gene TRBJ1-5; D unclear. CDR3 size: 14 residues. Trimming took 4 bases from V and 3 from J, leaving 10 bases between them. Germline V gene lookup returns CDR1 MGHDK and CDR2 SYGVNS. Here the CDR3 reads CASSVGYFNQPQHF. The CDR3 coding sequence is TGTGCCAGCAGTGTGGGATATTTCAATCAGCCCCAGCATTTT.

This chain uses TRBV2 with TRBJ2-1, with 14 bases fitting TRBD2. The CDR3 totals 15 residues. J gave up 12 bases and V 3 bases, and 7 bases lay outside the gene matches. Per germline, CDR1 SNHLY and CDR2 FYNNEI. CDR3 sequence reads: CASSDRTSGRLRQFF. In DNA, the CDR3 is TGTGCCAGCAGTGATCGGACTAGCGGGAGGTTGCGGCAGTTCTTC.

The chain has TRBV4-1 and TRBJ1-5; D is possibly TRBD1 (5 bases). The CDR3 runs to 15 residues. CDR1 is MGHRA and CDR2 is YSYEKL in the germline V gene. V was pared by 1 base and J by 5 bases, with 12 bases between. The CDR3 is CASSQGFGGDQPQHF. The CDR3 nucleotides read TGCGCCAGCAGCCAAGGATTTGGGGGTGATCAGCCCCAGCATTTT.

The CDR3 region is CASSPSAAGTYEQYF. DNA for the CDR3: TGTGCCAGTAGCCCTTCGGCAGCGGGAACCTACGAGCAGTACTTC. The J gene is TRBJ2-7, the V gene TRBV19, with 7 bases fitting TRBD2. V lost 6 bases, J lost 2 bases, and 10 bases stayed unmatched. The CDR3 covers 15 residues. Germline CDR1 reads LNHDA; CDR2 reads SQIVND (reference sequence).

The chain joins TRBV27 to TRBJ2-3; 13 bases match TRBD2. Germline V gene sequence: CDR1 MNHEY, CDR2 SMNVEV (reference sequence). This CDR3 is 16 amino acids long. V lost 4 bases to trimming and J lost 3 bases; unmatched junction nucleotides: 4. CDR3 loop: CASSSLTSGRTDTQYF. The CDR3 DNA reads as TGTGCCAGCAGTTCGTTGACTAGCGGGAGGACAGATACGCAGTATTTT.

J is TRBJ2-1 and V is TRBV6-1; a possible D gene is TRBD2 (6 bases). The CDR3 spans 14 residues. The V gene lost 8 bases and the J gene lost 0 bases, with 11 bases spanning the gap. Germline V gives CDR1 MNHNS, CDR2 SASEGT. The CDR3 spells CASGRSSSYNEQFF. In DNA, the CDR3 is TGTGCCAGCGGGAGGTCGAGCTCCTACAATGAGCAGTTCTTC.

The chain has TRBV30 and TRBJ2-1; 7 positions agree with TRBD2. The CDR3 is 14 residues long. J was trimmed by 9 bases and V by 0 bases; bases with no gene match: 8. Looked up from germline, CDR1 is GTSNPN and CDR2 is SVGIG (reference sequence). CDR3 nucleotides: TGTGCCTGGAGTGTAACGGGGGGAGGTGGTGAGCAGTTCTTC. Its translation is CAWSVTGGGGEQFF.

This clone was counted between two and nine times. This chain joins TRBV7-9 and TRBJ2-1, with D unclear. The CDR3 runs 12 residues. The germline V and J ends were trimmed by 7 bases and 8 bases, with 12 bases remaining between them. Germline assignment: CDR1 SEHNR and CDR2 FQNEAQ (reference sequence). This CDR3 reads CASTFPWDEQFF. CDR3 nucleotides: TGTGCCAGCACCTTCCCCTGGGATGAGCAGTTCTTC.

The CDR3 protein is CASSLETSGIPSYEQYF. CDR3 sequence (DNA): TGTGCCAGCAGCTTGGAGACTAGCGGGATACCCTCCTACGAGCAGTACTTC. This chain connects TRBV5-8 to TRBJ2-7, with TRBD2 matching 11 bases. Germline CDR1 and CDR2: SGHTS and YDEGEE. With V trimmed by 0 bases and J by 0 bases, 5 bases remained unmatched. This CDR3 spans 17 amino acids.

The V and J genes are TRBV30 and TRBJ2-5, with D unclear. Germline CDR1 and CDR2: GTSNPN and SVGIG (reference sequence). This CDR3 is built from 15 residues. V was trimmed by 0 bases and J by 1 base, leaving 12 bases between them. CDR3 amino acids: CAWSVAYATQETQYF. CDR3 sequence (DNA): TGTGCCTGGAGTGTCGCCTACGCCACCCAAGAGACCCAGTACTTC.

J is TRBJ2-1 and V is TRBV1; the table gives TRBD2 as D, unverified against the DNA. TRBV1 is a pseudogene locus. CDR3 size: 14 residues. The CDR3 DNA sequence: TGCACCAGCAGCCCTAGCGGGAGGCACCATGAGCAGTTCTTC. This gives the protein CTSSPSGRHHEQFF.

The chain is built from TRBV2 and TRBJ2-5; D possibly corresponds to TRBD2 (6 bases). CDR1 is SNHLY and CDR2 is FYNNEI in the germline V gene. Trimming removed 10 bases at V and 2 bases at J, with 14 bases between. CDR3 length: 13 residues. This chain's CDR3 is CANAGLTQETQYF. The CDR3 nucleotides are TGTGCCAACGCGGGACTCACACAAGAGACCCAGTACTTC.